Shown below are 23 T cell receptor beta chains from a single sample sequenced in a study of T cell repertoires in cytomegalovirus infection. Antigen specificity for these receptors is unknown. MiXCR, run by TCRdb on the reads, gives a single entry per CDR3 protein. Among tens of thousands of distinct CDR3 sequences listed, about 20% were seen once. The specimen was CD8+ T cells from cultured PBMCs, collected from culture after CMV antigen stimulation. These receptors were obtained from a human donor in good health (CMV status not recorded). Some clones in this sample may be carry-over from other donors' samples.

V gene TRBV6-2 or TRBV6-3 combines with J gene TRBJ2-6, with TRBD1 matching over 9 bases. The CDR3 has 19 residues. The junction had 7 bases not matched to a gene; V was cut back by 0 bases and J by 1 base. The germline CDR1 and CDR2 sequences are MNHEY and SVGEGT. CDR3: CASSYSHGQGLSGANVLTF. The CDR3 bases are TGTGCCAGCAGTTACTCTCATGGACAGGGGCTTTCTGGGGCCAACGTCCTGACTTTC.

The chain recombines TRBV19 with TRBJ1-5, with a possible D match to TRBD1 (6 bases). V was cut by 5 bases and J by 0 bases, with 11 bases left in between. This CDR3 is built from 15 residues. Per germline, CDR1 LNHDA and CDR2 SQIVND (reference sequence). The CDR3 DNA follows: TGTGCCAGTAGTTTTGGGACAAGTAGCAATCAGCCCCAGCATTTT. As protein: CASSFGTSSNQPQHF. Variable domain in full (rest from reference TRBV19 and TRBJ1-5): DGGITQSPKYLFRKEGQNVTLSCEQNLNHDAMYWYRQDPGQGLRLIYYSQIVNDFQKGDIAEGYSVSREKKESFPLTVTSAQKNPTAFYLCASSFGTSSNQPQHFGDGTRLSIL.

The chain combines TRBV20-1 with TRBJ2-1; D remains ambiguous. This CDR3 is 15 amino acids long. CDR1 is DFQATT and CDR2 is SNEGSKA in the germline V gene (reference sequence). V was shortened by 0 bases and J by 9 bases, with 18 bases between the two germline ends. CDR3 nucleotides: TGCAGTGCTAGAGATCTCTATGGGCTCGGTGGTGAGCAGTTCTTC. The encoded protein is CSARDLYGLGGEQFF.

There are a few counts of this clonotype. The V call is TRBV28, the J call TRBJ1-1; no clear D gene. The CDR3 covers 12 residues. Germline CDR1 is MDHEN and CDR2 is SYDVKM. Between the trimmed V and J ends, which lost 4 bases and 10 bases, there was a span of 13 bases. The CDR3 nucleotides are TGTGCCAGCAGTTCCGACTGGACCACAGCTTTCTTT. The encoded protein is CASSSDWTTAFF.

This clonotype turned up a few times. The rearrangement joins TRBV6-1 to TRBJ2-4; D may match TRBD1 or TRBD2 (5 bases each). V shed 2 bases and J shed 0 bases, with 17 bases lying between them. CDR3 length equals 18 residues. The V gene's germline CDR1 is MNHNS and CDR2 SASEGT. In DNA form, the CDR3 reads TGTGCCAGCAGTGAATCCGGACGGGGCCCTTTAGCCAAAAACATTCAGTACTTC. Translating gives CASSESGRGPLAKNIQYF.

The CDR3 nucleotides are TGTGCCAGCAGTTATAACTCCCCGGGGTATGAGCAGTTCTTC. Protein sequence: CASSYNSPGYEQFF. This chain links TRBV6-2 or TRBV6-3 with TRBJ2-1, with D perhaps TRBD2 (5 bases). The V and J ends lost 3 bases and 8 bases respectively, with 14 bases between them. Germline V gene sequence: CDR1 MNHEY, CDR2 SVGEGT. This CDR3 comprises 14 residues.

This chain connects TRBV6-2 or TRBV6-3 to TRBJ2-7; TRBD1 matches 7 bases. Germline trimming cut 5 bases from V and 0 bases from J; bases unmatched to any gene: 7. The length of the CDR3 is 15 residues. In germline, CDR1 is MNHEY, CDR2 SVGEGT. CDR3 residues: CASSLDRLRSYEQYF. The CDR3 nucleotides read TGTGCCAGCAGTCTGGACAGGCTGCGCTCCTACGAGCAGTACTTC.

This clonotype has more than one count but fewer than ten. The V call is TRBV6-1, the J call TRBJ2-3; the match to TRBD2 covers 13 bases. From germline, CDR1 is MNHNS and CDR2 SASEGT. V dropped 5 bases and J dropped 4; count of bases not matched to a gene: 15. This CDR3 comprises 19 residues. This CDR3 is CASSKHSTPGLAGPDTQYF. As DNA, the CDR3 is TGTGCCAGCAGTAAGCATTCTACTCCGGGACTAGCGGGGCCAGATACGCAGTATTTT.

This clonotype was seen a handful of times. V usage is TRBV7-6 and J usage is TRBJ2-5; 9 bases match TRBD2. Germline trimming cut 6 bases from V and 4 bases from J; bases unmatched to any gene: 6. The CDR3 has 14 residues. Germline-derived CDR1 and CDR2 are SGHVS and FNYEAQ. Written as DNA, the CDR3 is TGTGCCAGCAGTTCCGGCGGGGGGGCAGAGACCCAGTACTTC. Amino acid sequence: CASSSGGGAETQYF.

This clonotype was seen more than once but under ten times. V is TRBV5-6 and J is TRBJ2-3; TRBD2 matches at 13 bases. CDR1 and CDR2 (germline): SGHDT, YYEEEE. J gave up 6 bases and V 2 bases, and 6 bases lay outside the gene matches. There are 16 residues in the CDR3. The CDR3 sequence: CASSFGTSGTLDTQYF. CDR3 DNA: TGTGCCAGCAGCTTTGGGACTAGCGGGACCCTCGATACGCAGTATTTT.

This clonotype was observed a handful of times. The chain couples TRBV7-3 to TRBJ2-1, with TRBD1 matching over 9 bases. V was clipped by 6 bases and J by 7 bases; unmatched bases: 10. There are 15 residues in the CDR3. Germline V lookup: CDR1 SGHTA, CDR2 FQGTGA. CDR3 region: CASRIRDRDGNEQFF. The CDR3 DNA reads TGTGCCAGCAGGATCCGGGACAGGGACGGAAATGAGCAGTTCTTC. Variable domain in full (rest from reference TRBV7-3 and TRBJ2-1): GAGVSQTPSNKVTEKGKYVELRCDPISGHTALYWYRQSLGQGPEFLIYFQGTGAADDSGLPNDRFFAVRPEGSVSTLKIQRTERGDSAVYLCASRIRDRDGNEQFFGPGTRLTVL.

There are a few counts of this clonotype. This rearrangement joins TRBV29-1 to TRBJ1-1; 7 bases line up with TRBD1. This CDR3 comprises 12 residues. The J segment lost 4 bases and the V segment lost 2 bases, leaving 1 base of the junction unmatched. Germline V gene data show CDR1 as SQVTM and CDR2 as ANQGSEA. The CDR3 nucleotides are TGCAGCGTTGAACAGGGGGGCACTGAAGCTTTCTTT. Translated: CSVEQGGTEAFF. Together with reference TRBV29-1 and TRBJ1-1, the CDR3 gives the full variable domain: SAVISQKPSRDICQRGTSLTIQCQVDSQVTMMFWYRQQPGQSLTLIATANQGSEATYESGFVIDKFPISRPNLTFSTLTVSNMSPEDSSIYLCSVEQGGTEAFFGQGTRLTVV.

This clonotype was seen a few times. The chain joins TRBV12-3 or TRBV12-4 to TRBJ1-2; D is perhaps TRBD1 (5 bases). CDR3 size: 13 residues. With 4 bases removed from V and 6 bases from J, the gap between germline ends came to 12 bases. The CDR3 coding sequence is TGTGCCAGCAGTTACCCTGAGGGGCATGGCTACACCTTC. It specifies CASSYPEGHGYTF.

This clonotype was counted only a few times. The chain links TRBV7-8 to TRBJ1-5, with D perhaps matching TRBD1 (5 bases). Looked up from germline, CDR1 is SGHVS and CDR2 is FQNEAQ. Trimming shortened V by 1 base and J by 6 bases, and 13 bases separated the two germline ends. This CDR3 is built from 15 residues. The CDR3 DNA reads TGTGCCAGCAGCTTAGGAAGGGGAGGGAGTCAGCCCCAGCATTTT. This translates into CASSLGRGGSQPQHF.

This clonotype showed up just a few times. This sequence joins TRBV12-3 or TRBV12-4 and TRBJ2-3; TRBD1 aligns across 12 bases. This CDR3 comprises 15 residues. Trimming removed 5 bases from V and 3 bases from J; junction bases left unmatched: 3. The CDR3 DNA sequence: TGTGCCAGCAGTGGGACAGGGGGCATGACAGATACGCAGTATTTT. It encodes CASSGTGGMTDTQYF.

This clonotype was seen repeatedly, ten times or more. The rearrangement links TRBV7-2 to TRBJ2-3, with 7 bases matching TRBD1. The V gene's germline CDR1 is SGHTA and CDR2 FQGNSA. Germline trimming cut 4 bases from V and 2 bases from J; bases unmatched to any gene: 6. The CDR3 is 15 residues long. In DNA form, the CDR3 reads TGTGCCAGCAGCTGGGACAGTGTCTACACAGATACGCAGTATTTT. It codes for CASSWDSVYTDTQYF. Variable domain in full (rest from reference TRBV7-2 and TRBJ2-3): GAGVSQSPSNKVTEKGKDVELRCDPISGHTALYWYRQSLGQGLEFLIYFQGNSAPDKSGLPSDRFSAERTGGSVSTLTIQRTQQEDSAVYLCASSWDSVYTDTQYFGPGTRLTVL.

The chain links TRBV19 to TRBJ1-1; unclear D gene. CDR3 length: 11 residues. V was clipped by 3 bases and J by 7 bases, with 6 bases between them. CDR1 is LNHDA, CDR2 SQIVND, per germline (reference sequence). The CDR3 bases are TGTGCCAGTAGTATCTGGGATGAAGCTTTCTTT. Translating gives CASSIWDEAFF.

This clonotype has more than one count but fewer than ten. V gene TRBV7-2 combines with J gene TRBJ1-2; D might be TRBD1 (6 bases). The CDR3 totals 12 residues. CDR1 is SGHTA and CDR2 is FQGNSA in the germline V gene. Trimming left V 5 bases short and J 6 bases short, with 10 bases between. The CDR3, as DNA: TGTGCCAGCAGCACTTGGACAGATGGCTACACCTTC. This codes for CASSTWTDGYTF.

The chain is built from TRBV7-2 and TRBJ2-7; D gene ambiguous. The CDR3 is made up of 16 amino acids. Germline loops: CDR1 SGHTA, CDR2 FQGNSA. The V and J ends lost 2 bases and 0 bases respectively, with 14 bases between them. The CDR3 sequence: CASSLISVGLSYEQYF. The CDR3 nucleotides read TGTGCCAGCAGCTTAATCTCCGTAGGTCTCTCCTACGAGCAGTACTTC.

This clonotype was observed a few times. This rearrangement joins TRBV7-9 to TRBJ2-4; D is uncertain. This CDR3 has 16 amino acids. The germline V gene encodes CDR1 SEHNR and CDR2 FQNEAQ (reference sequence). V gave up 1 base and J gave up 0 bases, with 10 bases separating them. CDR3 region: CASSLGDVLAKNIQYF. CDR3 DNA sequence: TGTGCCAGCAGCTTAGGAGACGTACTAGCCAAAAACATTCAGTACTTC.

In its sample, this clonotype was seen a few times. The rearrangement links TRBV7-9 to TRBJ1-1; TRBD1 matches at 7 bases. This CDR3 has 14 residues. Germline V gene sequence: CDR1 SEHNR, CDR2 FQNEAQ (reference sequence). Trimming took 4 bases from V and 4 from J; bases not matched to a gene: 6. CDR3 DNA: TGTGCCAGCAGCTCCTCGACAGGGCCCACTGAAGCTTTCTTT. This gives the protein CASSSSTGPTEAFF.

With respect to this clonotype: Germline and junction disagree at one end, which may indicate a read error. The chain employs TRBV7-7 and TRBJ2-1, with TRBD1 matching over 9 bases. This CDR3 spans 15 amino acids. Germline V gives CDR1 SSHAT, CDR2 FNYEAQ (reference sequence). The CDR3 region is CASSLRRDREVEQFF. The CDR3 nucleotides read TGTGCTAGCAGCTTACGCCGGGACAGGGAGGTAGAGCAGTTCTTC.

The chain employs TRBV19 and TRBJ1-1; D unresolved. This CDR3 is 14 amino acids long. Germline CDR1 is LNHDA and CDR2 is SQIVND (reference sequence). V lost 4 bases and J 4 bases, leaving 13 bases between the germline ends. The CDR3 sequence: CASSTPGRSTEAFF. The CDR3, as DNA: TGTGCCAGTAGTACTCCAGGACGGTCCACTGAAGCTTTCTTT.